This T cell receptor (beta chain) is drawn from a study of shared clonotypes between healthy human individuals (dated by TCRdb to the early 2020s). Describing the broader study: Three men and two women, aged 18 to 49 years, made up the cohort. For each donor, CD4 naive and CD4 memory were each given three plates, CD8 naive was given two plates, and CD8 memory was given one plate. Blood TCR repertoires of about 5 healthy adults were deeply sequenced to estimate repertoire size and the extent of clonotype sharing between individuals. Libraries were prepared and TCR repertoires were sequenced by different laboratories using diverse techniques, in order to increase sequencing depth and limit assay-specific biases. Between about 0.85 and 9.5 billion PBMCs per donor were obtained by leukapheresis. The paper's findings and limits, for the study overall: Sampling was restricted to blood, and TCR repertoires in tissue are likely to differ from TCR repertoires in blood. Because the study included only a small number of donors, the genetic and exposure-history diversity represented was limited. Rarefaction of sorted-subset datasets indicated incomplete sequencing despite the large sequencing depth. Across a few donors, approximately 4.9% of naive CD4, 3% to 4% of naive CD8, 2% to 2.5% of memory CD4, and under 0.45% of memory CD8 clonotypes were shared. Pairwise subsampling indicated that sequencing depth was expected to affect the degree of clonotype sharing among donors. Larger estimated clonotype richness was generally found for naive subsets than for memory subsets. Higher generation probabilities were observed for clonotypes shared by all four sorted-subset donors than for non-shared clonotypes.

To note about this clone: No cognate antigen has been identified for it. It has no much larger one-base neighbor in the sample; base qualities were not kept.

The donors were healthy, HIV-negative adults who had no recently reported acute infections or vaccinations. Only Caucasian adults living in Nashville, Tennessee, USA were represented among the donors. Magnetic negative selection was used to enrich CD4+ T cells, after which naive cells were positively selected on CD45RA and the negative fraction became the memory subset. Blood was obtained by leukapheresis, after which PBMCs were separated by Ficoll-Histopaque density gradient centrifugation and cryopreserved in liquid nitrogen vapor phase. Analytical flow cytometry was used to check the purity and quantity of each magnetically sorted T cell population. Each sorted fraction had its genomic DNA isolated and then quantified by UV absorbance on a Nanodrop 2000c. Using the deep immunoSEQ assay, multiplex PCR amplified TCR CDR3 regions from genomic DNA. For each cell subset, the extracted genomic DNA was distributed evenly across all wells of several immunoSEQ 96-well plates, and each plate served as one replicate. Each replicate PCR for sorted subsets received approximately 200 ng genomic DNA, equal to about 30,000 T cell genomes. Purified libraries were measured with a Qubit 3.0 fluorometer, size-checked on a Bioanalyzer 2100, and measured again with the KAPA Library Quantification kit. Every immunoSEQ 96-well plate was sequenced on a separate single-read 150-cycle Illumina NextSeq 550 flow cell. The paper's data handling went like this. Because only junctional sequences without quality scores were contained in the immunoSEQ output, filtering matching that applied to full-length reads could not be performed. Sequences were annotated with PyIR, a Python wrapper for IgBLAST v1.9, using IMGT germline references to assign V/J genes and CDR3. Reads with weak V/J assignments (E-value above 1e-6), missing CDR3, stop codons, out-of-frame junctions, or ambiguous translated residues were removed. A V3J clonotype was defined by an identical inferred V gene, J gene, and CDR3 amino acid sequence. Percentage overlap between repertoires was calculated by dividing the number of shared unique clonotypes by the size of the smaller repertoire. Richness of each repertoire was evaluated using RTK rarefaction, the Chao1 estimator, and Recon v2.1 estimates of unobserved clonotypes. Generation probabilities for all TCRbeta clonotypes obtained by the gDNA method from a handful of donors were computed using OLGA. Here the immuneACCESS table is served through TCRdb, limited to in-frame sequences with V and J called. Missing clones are a known gap in these copies; in checked studies unresolved V genes cover under half, and the rest lacks a known reason. Clone size and the V and J calls come from that table; the DNA yielded D and trimming. For this sample the table gives some 790,000 clones, of which roughly 72% were detected only once. More than 1.5% of the sample goes to the ten largest clones.

The material sequenced was memory CD4+ T cells sorted from blood. Interpreted using the paper, the cell subset or site label stands for: CD45RA-negative fraction. The source of this sequence is a woman aged 30 to 39 in good health.

The CDR3 here reads CASSLFPQGARTEAFF. The DNA sequence follows: TGTGCCAGCAGTTTATTTCCACAGGGGGCGAGGACTGAAGCTTTCTTT. The chain is encoded by TRBV28 joined to TRBJ1-1; 9 junctional bases match TRBD1. In the germline V gene, CDR1 corresponds to MDHEN and CDR2 to SYDVKM. Trimming takes 1 base off V and 5 bases off J; junction bases not matched to a gene: 8. Including cysteine and phenylalanine, the CDR3 has 16 amino acids. Kept here is only the CDR3 DNA, which spans 48 bases and is read in frame from base 1.